This TCR beta chain was sequenced in a study of T cell responses to AZD1222 COVID-19 vaccine. The data were produced by immunoSEQ multiplex PCR, yet TCRdb's version contains in-frame clones alone and is incomplete. Of 90,000 to 110,000 clones in the sample, about 80% were seen once. V was clipped by 0 bases and J by 6 bases, with 18 bases between them. Germline V gene lookup returns CDR1 LGHNA and CDR2 YNFKEQ. The length of the CDR3 is 16 residues. This clonotype originated in an adult in good health. The chain joins TRBV4-2 to TRBJ2-7, with D possibly TRBD1 on 5 matching bases. Sequencing used peripheral blood, obtained on day 0 of AZD1222 vaccination. The CDR3 spells CASSQDYRKAPLEQYF. The CDR3 nucleotides are TGTGCCAGCAGCCAAGACTACAGGAAGGCCCCTCTCGAGCAGTACTTC.